The 9 T cell receptor beta chains in this list originate from one sample, sequenced in a study of cytomegalovirus exposure and HLA in healthy donors. PCR used 60 Vbeta primers and 13 Jbeta primers. Here immunoSEQ multiplex PCR was the method, and the copy in TCRdb shows in-frame clones only, minus some. The repertoire holds around 100,000 clones, roughly 73% seen once, with approximately 0.9% in the top ten. Sequenced sample: PBMCs. The source of these receptors is a woman in her twenties or thirties in good health and CMV-seronegative.

The chain joins TRBV7-9 to TRBJ2-1; 10 positions agree with TRBD2. The CDR3 is 16 amino acids. Germline assignment: CDR1 SEHNR and CDR2 FQNEAQ (reference sequence). The trim removed 5 bases at V and 9 bases at J, leaving 13 bases unmatched. The CDR3 loop reads CASSRAKRGGSREQFF. The CDR3 DNA reads TGTGCCAGCAGCAGGGCCAAGCGGGGGGGCTCACGTGAGCAGTTCTTC. The whole variable domain, remainder taken from reference TRBV7-9 and TRBJ2-1, is DTGVSQNPRHKITKRGQNVTFRCDPISEHNRLYWYRQTLGQGPEFLTYFQNEAQLEKSRLLSDRFSAERPKGSFSTLEIQRTEQGDSAMYLCASSRAKRGGSREQFFGPGTRLTVL.

The genes are TRBV29-1 and TRBJ2-1, with unresolved D. V was shortened by 5 bases and J by 2 bases, with 16 bases between the two germline ends. Germline V gene data show CDR1 as SQVTM and CDR2 as ANQGSEA. The CDR3 has 15 amino acids. This chain's CDR3 is CSVSFRGTAYNEQFF. DNA for the CDR3: TGCAGCGTTTCATTCCGCGGAACCGCCTACAATGAGCAGTTCTTC.

The chain couples TRBV30 to TRBJ1-1; 8 positions match TRBD1. CDR3 length: 16 amino acids. From germline, CDR1 is GTSNPN and CDR2 SVGIG (reference sequence). Trimming cost V 2 bases and J 0 bases; bases outside gene matches: 8. CDR3 nucleotides: TGTGCCTGGAGTACAGGGGGTCCGCTCATGAACACTGAAGCTTTCTTT. Its translation is CAWSTGGPLMNTEAFF.

V and J are TRBV7-9 and TRBJ1-1, with D perhaps matching TRBD1 (6 bases). The V and J ends lost 8 bases and 4 bases respectively, with 14 bases between them. The length of the CDR3 is 13 residues. CDR1 is SEHNR and CDR2 is FQNEAQ in the germline V gene (reference sequence). CDR3 sequence reads: CASETGGVTEAFF. CDR3 coding DNA: TGTGCCAGCGAGACGGGGGGCGTCACTGAAGCTTTCTTT.

This clone came up a few times. The chain recombines TRBV7-2 with TRBJ1-3, with 9 bases aligning to TRBD1. V was clipped by 1 base and J by 0 bases; unmatched bases: 4. Germline lookup yields CDR1 SGHTA and CDR2 FQGNSA. This CDR3 is 17 amino acids long. CDR3 coding DNA: TGTGCCAGCAGCTTAGTAGGGACAGGGCTCTCTGGAAACACCATATATTTT. This translates into CASSLVGTGLSGNTIYF.

V and J are TRBV7-8 and TRBJ1-2, with a weak D call TRBD1 (5 bases). The ends were cut back, 3 bases at V and 6 bases at J, with 8 bases in the middle. This CDR3 region has 12 residues. Germline CDR1 reads SGHVS; CDR2 reads FQNEAQ. DNA of the CDR3: TGTGCCAGCAGCTTTGCAGGGCATGGCTACACCTTC. The encoded protein is CASSFAGHGYTF.

V and J are TRBV7-8 and TRBJ1-2; 11 positions agree with TRBD1. This CDR3 spans 15 amino acids. From germline, CDR1 is SGHVS and CDR2 FQNEAQ. V shed 5 bases, J shed 5 bases, and the junction held 7 bases outside the gene matches. DNA of the CDR3: TGTGCCAGCAGCGAAGGACAGGGGGCTGGTTATGGCTACACCTTC. The encoded protein is CASSEGQGAGYGYTF.

The chain has TRBV5-1 and TRBJ2-5, with D possibly being TRBD2 (5 bases). The CDR3 runs 14 residues. Looked up from germline, CDR1 is SGHRS and CDR2 is YFSETQ. With 3 bases removed from V and 1 base from J, the gap between germline ends came to 10 bases. The CDR3: CASSSRDAQETQYF. The CDR3 DNA is TGCGCCAGCAGCTCGAGGGATGCCCAAGAGACCCAGTACTTC.

V gene TRBV5-1 combines with J gene TRBJ2-1, with 14 bases aligning to TRBD2. Trimming at V came to 1 base and at J to 2 bases, leaving 5 bases not matched to a gene. Per the germline V gene, CDR1 is SGHRS and CDR2 is YFSETQ. This CDR3 is built from 18 residues. The CDR3 sequence is CASSLPGLAGAAYNEQFF. DNA of the CDR3: TGCGCCAGCAGCTTGCCGGGACTAGCGGGGGCGGCCTACAATGAGCAGTTCTTC.